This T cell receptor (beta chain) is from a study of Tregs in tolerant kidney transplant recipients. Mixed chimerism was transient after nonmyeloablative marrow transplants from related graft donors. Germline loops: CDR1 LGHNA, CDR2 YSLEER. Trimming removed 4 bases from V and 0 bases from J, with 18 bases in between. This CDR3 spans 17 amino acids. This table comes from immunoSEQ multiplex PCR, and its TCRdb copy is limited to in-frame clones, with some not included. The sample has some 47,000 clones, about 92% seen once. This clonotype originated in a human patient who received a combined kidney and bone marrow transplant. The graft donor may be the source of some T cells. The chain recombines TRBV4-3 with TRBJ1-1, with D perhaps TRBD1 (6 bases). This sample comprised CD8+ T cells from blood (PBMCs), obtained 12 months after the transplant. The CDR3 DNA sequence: TGCGCCAGCAGCCTCTCCACGAGGGGGACCCTGAACACTGAAGCTTTCTTT. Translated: CASSLSTRGTLNTEAFF.